This T cell receptor beta chain was retrieved from a study of CD8+CD57+ T cells in acquired aplastic anemia. Genomic DNA, serving as template, underwent TCR beta VDJ and CDR3 profiling. TCRdb passed the reads through MiXCR, listing each CDR3 protein once. The table has roughly 250,000 distinct CDR3 sequences, 47% seen once. The CDR3 loop spans 15 amino acids. Germline V gives CDR1 LNHNV, CDR2 YYDKDF (reference sequence). J lost 7 bases, V lost 0 bases, and 5 bases had no gene match. Whoever was chosen for sequencing had shown CD8+CD57+ cell expansion by flow cytometry. The V and J genes are TRBV15 and TRBJ2-1; 8 nucleotides agree with TRBD2. Sample: sorted CD4+, CD8+, or CD8+CD57+ T cells (not recorded which) from PBMCs. The sequence came from a human donor with aplastic anemia. DNA of the CDR3: TGTGCCACCAGCAGAGACGGGAGGGCCGGTAATGAGCAGTTCTTC. Residues: CATSRDGRAGNEQFF.